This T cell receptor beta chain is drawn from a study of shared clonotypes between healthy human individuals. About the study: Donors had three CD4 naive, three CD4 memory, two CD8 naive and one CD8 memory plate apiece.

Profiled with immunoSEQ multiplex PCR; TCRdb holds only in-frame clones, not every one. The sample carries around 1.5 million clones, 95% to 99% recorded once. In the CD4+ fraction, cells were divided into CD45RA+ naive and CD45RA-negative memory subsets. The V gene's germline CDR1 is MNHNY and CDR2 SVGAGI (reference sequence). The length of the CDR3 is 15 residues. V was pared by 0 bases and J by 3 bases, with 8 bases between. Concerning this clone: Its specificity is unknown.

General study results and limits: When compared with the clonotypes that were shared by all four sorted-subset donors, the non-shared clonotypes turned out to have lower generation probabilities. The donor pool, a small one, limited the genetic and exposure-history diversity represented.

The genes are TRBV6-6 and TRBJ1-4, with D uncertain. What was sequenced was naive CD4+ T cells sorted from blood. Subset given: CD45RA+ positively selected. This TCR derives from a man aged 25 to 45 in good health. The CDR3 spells CASSYSGFANEKLFF. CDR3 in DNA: TGTGCCAGCAGTTACTCGGGATTTGCTAATGAAAAACTGTTTTTT.